These T cell receptor beta chains were read from a single sample in a study of cytomegalovirus exposure and HLA in healthy donors. Profiled with immunoSEQ multiplex PCR; TCRdb holds only in-frame clones, not every one. The sample lists nearly 110,000 clones; 70% to 85% were seen once. The material sequenced was PBMCs. The source of these receptors is a male donor in good health and CMV-seronegative. Both conserved end residues are part of each CDR3. The order of the fields is V gene, D gene, J gene, clone size, CDR3 length, CDR3 protein, CDR3 DNA. The D gene is left open where the match is weak. Clone size is shown for a subset of rows, as once, few, many or a class of expanded clone.

TRBV29-1	-	TRBJ1-2	-	14	CSVEAAQGNYGYTF	TGCAGCGTTGAGGCGGCGCAGGGAAACTATGGCTACACCTTC
TRBV29-1	-	TRBJ2-1	-	14	CSVDPPGTYNEQFF	TGCAGCGTTGATCCTCCAGGGACTTACAATGAGCAGTTCTTC
TRBV7-8	-	TRBJ1-3	-	14	CASSSTLNGNTIYF	TGTGCCAGCAGCTCAACACTAAACGGAAACACCATATATTTT
TRBV30	-	TRBJ2-6	-	13	CASRYSGANVLTF	TGTGCCTCTCGTTACTCTGGGGCCAACGTCCTGACTTTC
TRBV7-9	TRBD2	TRBJ2-5	-	15	CSSSFLAAGGETQYF	TGTTCCAGCAGCTTTCTAGCGGCTGGGGGGGAGACCCAGTACTTC
TRBV27	TRBD1	TRBJ1-5	-	15	CASSFRGLADQPQHF	TGTGCCAGCAGTTTCAGGGGGCTGGCTGATCAGCCCCAGCATTTT
TRBV29-1	-	TRBJ1-2	few	10	CSVVQGGYTF	TGCAGCGTTGTACAGGGAGGCTACACCTTC
TRBV12-5	-	TRBJ1-2	-	13	CASAQDTNYGYTF	TGTGCTAGTGCCCAGGACACGAACTATGGCTACACCTTC
TRBV27	TRBD1	TRBJ1-2	few	17	CASSLDGPRQGAYGYTF	TGTGCCAGCAGTTTAGACGGACCTAGACAGGGGGCGTATGGCTACACCTTC
TRBV4-1	TRBD2	TRBJ2-3	once	16	CASSQDSGASTDTQYF	TGCGCCAGCAGCCAAGATAGCGGGGCTAGCACAGATACGCAGTATTTT
TRBV27	TRBD1	TRBJ1-2	once	15	CASSSPTTGYYGYTF	TGTGCCAGCAGTTCTCCCACGACAGGGTATTATGGCTACACCTTC
TRBV2	TRBD1	TRBJ1-1	-	15	CASSLRGGVNTEAFF	TGTGCCAGCAGTCTCCGAGGGGGCGTGAACACTGAAGCTTTCTTT
TRBV19	-	TRBJ1-1	-	14	CASSIVPLNTEAFF	TGTGCCAGTAGTATAGTTCCTTTGAACACTGAAGCTTTCTTT
TRBV5-1	TRBD1	TRBJ2-1	few	14	CASRQGETYNEQFF	TGCGCCAGCAGACAGGGGGAAACGTACAATGAGCAGTTCTTC
TRBV29-1	TRBD2	TRBJ2-1	-	16	CSVQPPRLAGLYEQFF	TGCAGCGTTCAACCCCCCCGGCTAGCGGGATTGTATGAGCAGTTCTTC
TRBV19	-	TRBJ2-6	few	15	CASRGHHSGANVLTF	TGTGCCAGTAGAGGACATCACTCTGGGGCCAACGTCCTGACTTTC
TRBV6-1	TRBD2	TRBJ2-7	-	14	CASRAIAGSYEQYF	TGTGCCAGCAGGGCCATAGCGGGATCCTACGAGCAGTACTTC
TRBV29-1	-	TRBJ1-4	few	12	CSIYATNEKLFF	TGCAGCATCTACGCAACTAATGAAAAACTGTTTTTT
TRBV19	-	TRBJ2-7	once	12	CASSASGYEQYF	TGTGCCAGTAGTGCGTCGGGCTACGAGCAGTACTTC
TRBV5-1	TRBD2	TRBJ2-7	once	15	CASSLEIAGADEQYF	TGCGCCAGCAGCTTGGAAATAGCGGGAGCCGACGAGCAGTACTTC
TRBV4-1	TRBD2	TRBJ2-7	-	16	CASSPRVAGVSYEQYF	TGCGCCAGCAGCCCCCGGGTAGCGGGGGTTTCCTACGAGCAGTACTTC
TRBV29-1	TRBD2	TRBJ2-1	-	15	CSVALSGNADNEQFF	TGCAGCGTTGCTCTTAGCGGGAACGCTGACAATGAGCAGTTCTTC
TRBV25-1	TRBD1	TRBJ2-1	once	14	CASSEPGQDNEQFF	TGTGCCAGCAGTGAACCAGGACAGGACAATGAGCAGTTCTTC
TRBV6-1	TRBD1	TRBJ2-1	few	14	CALGNRGSYNEQFF	TGTGCCCTCGGAAACAGGGGATCTTACAATGAGCAGTTCTTC
TRBV19	-	TRBJ1-5	-	14	CASTLLRGNQPQHF	TGTGCCAGTACCCTTCTTCGGGGGAATCAGCCCCAGCATTTT
TRBV25-1	-	TRBJ2-4	-	15	CASSTPGGAKNIQYF	TGTGCCAGCAGTACACCCGGGGGTGCCAAAAACATTCAGTACTTC
TRBV7-9	-	TRBJ2-5	-	14	CASSLASGQETQYF	TGTGCCAGCAGCTTAGCCAGCGGCCAAGAGACCCAGTACTTC
TRBV27	TRBD2	TRBJ2-7	-	13	CASQRAGDYEQYF	TGTGCCAGCCAAAGAGCGGGAGACTACGAGCAGTACTTC
TRBV2	-	TRBJ1-4	-	11	CASGQYEKLFF	TGTGCCAGCGGACAGTATGAAAAACTGTTTTTT
TRBV27	-	TRBJ2-1	-	12	CASSFPDNEQFF	TGTGCCAGCAGTTTCCCAGACAATGAGCAGTTCTTC